This entry is about one TCR beta chain. CDR3 size: 15 residues. With V trimmed by 3 bases and J by 6 bases, 10 bases remained unmatched. Germline-derived CDR1 and CDR2 are ENHRY and SYGVKD. As processed by the authors: Reference gene primers were amplified, and this amplification served to estimate nucleated cell counts. Here immunoSEQ multiplex PCR was the method, and the copy in TCRdb shows in-frame clones only, minus some. V and J calls and clone size are those listed in that table; D and trimming were worked out from the DNA. Among more than 350,000 clones listed, 80% to 90% were seen once. Clinical history reported by participants formed the basis on which cohorts were assigned. The study counted Cohort 3 donors as recovered given two negative PCRs, clearance, or symptom resolution. The data belong to a study of blood T cell repertoires in COVID-19. Study summary: T cells, B-cell-depleted T cells, or PBMCs provided the cDNA or gDNA that served as material.

The V gene is TRBV10-3, the J gene TRBJ1-2, with TRBD1 matching over 7 bases. The clonotype was recovered from a man aged 18 to 35 who had recovered from COVID-19. The specimen was PBMCs or T cells enriched from blood (not recorded which). The CDR3 nucleotides are TGTGCCATCAGTGAAAATAAGGGACAGACTGATGGCTACACCTTC. Translation gives CAISENKGQTDGYTF.